Given below is one TCR beta chain in context. The entry originates in a study of cytomegalovirus exposure and HLA in healthy donors. Repertoires were generated with immunoSEQ multiplex PCR, while TCRdb's copy carries only in-frame clones and drops some. The sample gives more than 200,000 clones, about nine tenths of which show up once; 3.1% is in the top ten. The V gene lost 4 bases and the J gene lost 7 bases, with 10 bases spanning the gap. Germline CDR1 and CDR2: SGHTA and FQGNSA. This CDR3 is 12 amino acids long. The V and J genes are TRBV7-2 and TRBJ2-5; D gene ambiguous. The sequence derives from a woman aged 25 to 39 in good health and CMV-seronegative. The material sequenced was PBMCs. This chain's CDR3 is CASSWTDGTQYF. In DNA form, the CDR3 reads TGTGCCAGCAGCTGGACCGACGGGACCCAGTACTTC.